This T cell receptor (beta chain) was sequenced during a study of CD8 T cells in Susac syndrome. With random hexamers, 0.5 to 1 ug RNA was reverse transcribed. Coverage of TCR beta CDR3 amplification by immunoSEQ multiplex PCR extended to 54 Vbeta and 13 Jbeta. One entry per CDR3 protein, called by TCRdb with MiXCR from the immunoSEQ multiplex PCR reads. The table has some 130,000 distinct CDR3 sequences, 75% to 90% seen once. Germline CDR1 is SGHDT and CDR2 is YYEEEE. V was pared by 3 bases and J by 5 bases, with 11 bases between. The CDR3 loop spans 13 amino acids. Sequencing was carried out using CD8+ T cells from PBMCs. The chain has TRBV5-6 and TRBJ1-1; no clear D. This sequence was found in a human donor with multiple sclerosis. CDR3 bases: TGTGCCAGCAGCTGGGTAGGGAGTACTGAAGCTTTCTTT. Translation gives CASSWVGSTEAFF.